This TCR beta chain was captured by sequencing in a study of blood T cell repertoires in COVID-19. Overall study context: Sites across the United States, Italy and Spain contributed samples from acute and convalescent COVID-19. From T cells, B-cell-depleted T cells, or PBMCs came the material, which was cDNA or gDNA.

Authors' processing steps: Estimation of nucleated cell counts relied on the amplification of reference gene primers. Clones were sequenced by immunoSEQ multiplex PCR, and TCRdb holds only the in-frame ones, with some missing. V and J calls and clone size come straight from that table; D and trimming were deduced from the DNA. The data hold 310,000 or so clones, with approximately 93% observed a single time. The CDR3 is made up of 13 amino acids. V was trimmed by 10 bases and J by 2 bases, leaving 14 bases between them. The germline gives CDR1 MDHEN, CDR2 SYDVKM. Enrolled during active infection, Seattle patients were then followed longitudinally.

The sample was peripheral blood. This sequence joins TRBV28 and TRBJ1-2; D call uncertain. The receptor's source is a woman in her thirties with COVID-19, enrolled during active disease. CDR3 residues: CAIYIGLNYGYTF. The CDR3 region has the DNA TGTGCCATCTACATCGGACTGAACTATGGCTACACCTTC.